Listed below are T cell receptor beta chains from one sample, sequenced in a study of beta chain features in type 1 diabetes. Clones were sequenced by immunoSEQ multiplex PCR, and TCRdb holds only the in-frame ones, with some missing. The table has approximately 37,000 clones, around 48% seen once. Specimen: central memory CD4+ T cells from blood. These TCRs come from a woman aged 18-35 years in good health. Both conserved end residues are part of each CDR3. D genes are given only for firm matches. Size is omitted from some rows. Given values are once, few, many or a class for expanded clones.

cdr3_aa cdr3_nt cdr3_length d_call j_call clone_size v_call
CASSSTSGYNEQFF TGCGCCAGCAGCTCGACTAGCGGCTACAATGAGCAGTTCTTC 14 TRBD2 TRBJ2-1 few TRBV5-1
CASTQRGGTGGNTGELFF TGTGCCAGCACCCAACGAGGAGGGACAGGGGGGAACACCGGGGAGCTGTTTTTT 18 TRBD1 TRBJ2-2 . TRBV9
CASSLDPSGRARYNEQFF TGTGCCAGCAGCTTAGATCCTAGCGGGAGGGCCCGGTACAATGAGCAGTTCTTC 18 TRBD2 TRBJ2-1 . TRBV7-9
CASSQLAGATDTQYF TGCGCCAGCAGCCAACTAGCGGGGGCTACAGATACGCAGTATTTT 15 TRBD2 TRBJ2-3 . TRBV4-1
CASSSIGGLKTQYF TGTGCCAGCAGCTCAATCGGGGGGCTTAAGACCCAGTACTTC 14 . TRBJ2-5 . TRBV5-5
CARSLGGLGQPQHF TGTGCCAGAAGCTTAGGGGGCTTGGGTCAGCCCCAGCATTTT 14 TRBD1 TRBJ1-5 . TRBV5-3
CASSAGTSGYNEQFF TGTGCCAGCAGTGCCGGGACTAGCGGGTACAATGAGCAGTTCTTC 15 TRBD2 TRBJ2-1 . TRBV6-1
CAWTYGYTF TGTGCCTGGACTTATGGCTACACCTTC 9 . TRBJ1-2 few TRBV30
CASSVGGQQETQYF TGTGCCAGCAGCGTAGGAGGACAGCAAGAGACCCAGTACTTC 14 . TRBJ2-5 . TRBV9
CASSVGQGAQEAFF TGTGCCAGCAGCGTAGGACAGGGGGCGCAGGAAGCTTTCTTT 14 TRBD1 TRBJ1-1 . TRBV7-9
CASSALGGAAKNIQYF TGTGCCAGCAGCGCGTTGGGGGGGGCCGCCAAAAACATTCAGTACTTC 16 . TRBJ2-4 few TRBV7-8
CASRTGTGGYNEQFF TGTGCCAGCAGGACCGGGACAGGGGGTTACAATGAGCAGTTCTTC 15 TRBD1 TRBJ2-1 . TRBV6-1
CASIVGQSTEAFF TGCGCCAGTATAGTGGGGCAGAGCACTGAAGCTTTCTTT 13 . TRBJ1-1 . TRBV10-2
CASSLSPPGLGGDYEQFF TGTGCCAGCAGTTTATCCCCCCCAGGACTAGGAGGTGATTATGAGCAGTTCTTC 18 TRBD2 TRBJ2-1 . TRBV27
CASSIGQGSGTGELFF TGTGCCAGTAGTATAGGGCAGGGGTCGGGCACCGGGGAGCTGTTTTTT 16 . TRBJ2-2 few TRBV19
CASSLSAVVETQYF TGTGCCAGCAGCTTGTCGGCGGTTGTAGAGACCCAGTACTTC 14 . TRBJ2-5 . TRBV5-6
CASYNGQGREKLFF TGTGCCAGCTACAACGGGCAGGGGAGAGAAAAACTGTTTTTT 14 . TRBJ1-4 once TRBV19